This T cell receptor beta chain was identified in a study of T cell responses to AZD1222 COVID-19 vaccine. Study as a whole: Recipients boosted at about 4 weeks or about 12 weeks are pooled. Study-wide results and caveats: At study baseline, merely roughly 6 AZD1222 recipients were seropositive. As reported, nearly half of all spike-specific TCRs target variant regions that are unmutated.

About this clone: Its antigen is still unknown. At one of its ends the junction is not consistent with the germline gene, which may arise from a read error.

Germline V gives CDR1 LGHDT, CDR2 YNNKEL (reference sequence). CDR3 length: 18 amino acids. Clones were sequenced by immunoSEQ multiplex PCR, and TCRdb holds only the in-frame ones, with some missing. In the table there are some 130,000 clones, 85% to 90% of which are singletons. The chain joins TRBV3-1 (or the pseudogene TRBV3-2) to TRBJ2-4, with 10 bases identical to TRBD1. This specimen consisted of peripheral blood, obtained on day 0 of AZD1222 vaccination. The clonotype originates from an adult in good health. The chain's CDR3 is CASSQDQGTGDVKNIQYF. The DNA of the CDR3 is TGTGCTAGCAGCCAAGATCAGGGGACAGGGGATGTCAAAAACATTCAGTACTTC.